This passage covers 26 T cell receptor beta chains from one sample sequenced in a study of T cells in Graves' hyperthyroidism and ophthalmopathy. Amplified TCR beta CDR3 regions came from RNA transcripts. HTBI primers were used for first-round RT-PCR of the TCR CDR3. TCRdb re-analysed the multiplex PCR reads in MiXCR, keeping a single row per CDR3 protein. The repertoire holds around 390,000 distinct CDR3 sequences, about 14% seen once, with roughly a fifth in the top ten. The sequencing input was blood. The source of these receptors is a woman aged 30 to 39 with Graves' ophthalmopathy.

Concerning this clonotype: A read error may be the cause here, since a much bigger clone is one base away. This chain joins TRBV6-1 and TRBJ1-2, with TRBD1 as a possible D gene (5 bases). CDR1 and CDR2 from the germline V gene are MNHNS and SASEGT. The CDR3 contains 13 residues. The CDR3 DNA follows: TGTGCCAGCAGTGAGCAGGGTCCCTATGACTACACCTTC. This codes for CASSEQGPYDYTF.

Comments on this clonotype: Since a much larger clone is just one base distant, this may be a read error. The rearrangement links TRBV6-2 or TRBV6-3 to TRBJ2-5; D is undetermined. This CDR3 is 13 amino acids long. The V gene's germline CDR1 is MNHEY and CDR2 SVGEGT. This chain's CDR3 is CASSDSAQETHYF. The CDR3 DNA sequence: TGTGCCAGCAGTGACTCAGCGCAAGAGACCCATTACTTC.

This clonotype was seen at least ten times. V usage is TRBV6-1 and J usage is TRBJ1-1; 7 positions match TRBD1. The germline V gene has CDR1 MNHNS and CDR2 SASEGT. The CDR3 loop spans 15 amino acids. With V trimmed by 8 bases and J by 3 bases, 12 bases remained unmatched. Written as DNA, the CDR3 is TGTGCCAGCCACCGGCACAGGGGATCGGACACTGAAGCTTTCTTT. Translating gives CASHRHRGSDTEAFF.

This clonotype was seen ten or more times. This sequence joins TRBV28 and TRBJ2-2; 7 nucleotides align to TRBD1. V was pared by 3 bases and J by 2 bases, with 6 bases of the junction left unmatched. The CDR3 runs to 16 residues. Germline loops: CDR1 MDHEN, CDR2 SYDVKM. CDR3 residues: CASSFLGTVNTGELFF. In nucleotides, the CDR3 is TGTGCCAGCAGTTTCCTGGGGACAGTAAACACCGGGGAGCTGTTTTTT.

J is TRBJ1-3 and V is TRBV5-1; possibly TRBD1 for D (6 bases). CDR3 size: 16 residues. V was cut by 0 bases and J by 2 bases, with 12 bases left in between. Per the germline V gene, CDR1 is SGHRS and CDR2 is YFSETQ. CDR3 loop: CASSLEGGNPGNTIYF. In DNA form, the CDR3 reads TGCGCCAGCAGCTTGGAAGGGGGTAATCCTGGAAACACCATATATTTT.

This sequence joins TRBV20-1 and TRBJ2-5; 8 nucleotides match TRBD1. The CDR3 is 13 amino acids. Germline CDR1 DFQATT, CDR2 SNEGSKA (reference sequence). Trimming cost V 4 bases and J 2 bases; bases outside gene matches: 3. In nucleotides, the CDR3 is TGCAGTGCTAAATGGACAGGGCAAGAGACCCAGTACTTC. This translates into CSAKWTGQETQYF.

The rearrangement joins TRBV18 to TRBJ1-2; D is undetermined. V was shortened by 1 base and J by 8 bases, with 14 bases between the two germline ends. CDR1 is KGHSH, CDR2 LQKENI, per germline. The CDR3 is 14 residues long. CDR3 sequence: CASSPLGETEGYTF. The DNA for the CDR3 is TGTGCCAGCTCACCACTCGGAGAGACCGAGGGCTACACCTTC.

This clonotype was recorded many times. Written as DNA, the CDR3 is TGTGCCAGCAGCTCCTATGGACAGACGGAGAACTATGGCTACACCTTC. Protein sequence: CASSSYGQTENYGYTF. The gene calls are TRBV11-1 and TRBJ1-2; possible D gene TRBD1, 6 bases. The CDR3 loop spans 16 amino acids. Looked up from germline, CDR1 is SGHAT and CDR2 is FQDESV (reference sequence). The V end lost 4 bases, the J end lost 2 bases, and 17 bases lay between the germline ends.

This clonotype was observed many times. CDR3 in amino acids: CSARQGGGNQPQHF. DNA of the CDR3: TGCAGTGCTAGACAGGGGGGGGGCAATCAGCCCCAGCATTTT. The rearrangement uses TRBV20-1 and TRBJ1-5, with 7 bases fitting TRBD1. V lost 2 bases, J lost 2 bases, and 3 bases stayed unmatched. The CDR3 runs to 14 residues. CDR1 is DFQATT, CDR2 SNEGSKA, per germline (reference sequence).

This clonotype was seen repeatedly, ten times or more. The chain joins TRBV12-3 or TRBV12-4 to TRBJ2-5, with D perhaps matching TRBD1 (6 bases). CDR3 size: 11 residues. V was trimmed by 3 bases and J by 7 bases, leaving 6 bases between them. The CDR3 nucleotides read TGTGCCAGCAGTTTGGGGGCGACCCAGTACTTC. Translation gives CASSLGATQYF.

In its sample, this clonotype was seen many times. The chain links TRBV11-2 to TRBJ2-7; 10 bases align to TRBD1. V was clipped by 4 bases and J by 4 bases; unmatched bases: 16. CDR3 length equals 18 residues. In germline, CDR1 is SGHAT, CDR2 FQNNGV. CDR3 DNA: TGTGCCAGCAGCTCCTCTCTCTGGGGACAGGGGTCGGGATACGAGCAGTACTTC. Translating it yields CASSSSLWGQGSGYEQYF.

This clonotype was seen ten or more times. The J gene is TRBJ1-1, the V gene TRBV5-1; D is perhaps TRBD1 (5 bases). Per the germline V gene, CDR1 is SGHRS and CDR2 is YFSETQ. V was clipped by 2 bases and J by 3 bases, with 14 bases between them. This CDR3 spans 15 amino acids. The CDR3 loop reads CASSLRLGTDTEAFF. The CDR3 nucleotides are TGCGCCAGCAGCTTACGACTGGGGACGGACACTGAAGCTTTCTTT.

In this sample, this clonotype turned up many times. This chain links TRBV5-5 with TRBJ2-3; D is undetermined. CDR1 is SGHKS and CDR2 is YYEKEE in the germline V gene (reference sequence). This CDR3 has 16 amino acids. Trimming shortened V by 0 bases and J by 2 bases, and 13 bases separated the two germline ends. CDR3 in amino acids: CASSLVPKLTTDTQYF. The CDR3 DNA follows: TGTGCCAGCAGCTTGGTGCCGAAATTAACCACAGATACGCAGTATTTT.

This clonotype showed up just a few times. This chain uses TRBV30 with TRBJ1-1; 7 nucleotides agree with TRBD1. This CDR3 region has 14 residues. J was trimmed by 2 bases and V by 2 bases; bases with no gene match: 5. The germline V gene encodes CDR1 GTSNPN and CDR2 SVGIG (reference sequence). The CDR3 sequence: CAWSIGQANTEAFF. The CDR3 bases are TGTGCCTGGAGTATAGGACAGGCTAACACTGAAGCTTTCTTT.

This clonotype has more than one count but fewer than ten. The chain combines TRBV28 with TRBJ1-4; D may be TRBD1 (6 bases). In germline, CDR1 is MDHEN, CDR2 SYDVKM. Between the trimmed V and J ends, which lost 5 bases and 8 bases, there was a span of 21 bases. The CDR3 contains 16 residues. The CDR3 loop is CASSQTRGAQGEKLFF. The CDR3, as DNA: TGTGCCAGCAGTCAAACCCGGGGGGCCCAGGGGGAAAAACTGTTTTTT.

This clonotype was seen only a few times. J is TRBJ2-1 and V is TRBV5-6, with D hard to call. Deletions cut 2 bases from V and 9 bases from J, with 6 bases between. The V gene's germline CDR1 is SGHDT and CDR2 YYEEEE. The CDR3 is made up of 11 amino acids. The CDR3 here is CASSFPGEQFF. The CDR3 coding sequence is TGTGCCAGCAGCTTCCCGGGTGAGCAGTTCTTC.

Many counts were recorded for this clonotype. This sequence joins TRBV5-1 and TRBJ1-1, with unresolved D. Looked up from germline, CDR1 is SGHRS and CDR2 is YFSETQ. The CDR3 is 14 residues long. The ends were cut back, 0 bases at V and 0 bases at J, with 6 bases in the middle. This chain's CDR3 is CASSLAPVNTEAFF. CDR3 nucleotides: TGCGCCAGCAGCTTGGCCCCGGTGAACACTGAAGCTTTCTTT.

The V gene is TRBV9, the J gene TRBJ1-2; D unresolved. This CDR3 comprises 15 residues. Germline V lookup: CDR1 SGDLS, CDR2 YYNGEE. Trimming took off 3 bases at V and 1 base at J, with 13 bases between the two ends. The CDR3 nucleotides read TGTGCCAGCAGCGCGTTACAAGAGATTAACTATGGCTACACCTTC. This translates into CASSALQEINYGYTF.

At least ten counts were recorded for this clonotype. This chain connects TRBV7-2 to TRBJ2-7, with a possible D match to TRBD1 (5 bases). V lost 1 base, J lost 5 bases, and 9 bases lay in between. Germline CDR1 and CDR2: SGHTA and FQGNSA. The CDR3 contains 13 residues. CDR3 coding DNA: TGTGCCAGCAGCTTAGGGGGCCGGGACGAGCAGTACTTC. This sequence encodes CASSLGGRDEQYF.

This clonotype was seen repeatedly, ten times or more. This chain uses TRBV28 with TRBJ1-2; the match to TRBD1 covers 9 bases. Germline V gene data show CDR1 as MDHEN and CDR2 as SYDVKM. The CDR3 length is 13 residues. Losses at the gene ends were 6 bases for V and 8 bases for J; bases not matched to a gene: 7. CDR3 DNA sequence: TGTGCCAGCAGCGAACAGGGGGCCGGGGGCTACACCTTC. The encoded protein is CASSEQGAGGYTF.

This clonotype came up a few times. The chain is built from TRBV15 and TRBJ2-2, with 11 bases that match TRBD1. The V gene end was trimmed by 8 bases and the J gene end by 3 bases; junction bases not matched to a gene: 5. In germline, CDR1 is LNHNV, CDR2 YYDKDF (reference sequence). This CDR3 is built from 15 residues. The CDR3 reads CATVGQGAHTGELFF. DNA for the CDR3: TGTGCCACCGTAGGACAGGGGGCGCACACCGGGGAGCTGTTTTTT. The full variable domain, rest sourced from reference TRBV15 and TRBJ2-2, is DAMVIQNPRYQVTQFGKPVTLSCSQTLNHNVMYWYQQKSSQAPKLLFHYYDKDFNNEADTPDNFQSRRPNTSFCFLDIRSPGLGDTAMYLCATVGQGAHTGELFFGEGSRLTVL.

Concerning this clonotype: A read error may be the cause here, since a much bigger clone is one base away. The chain uses TRBV20-1 and TRBJ1-1, with D unclear. This CDR3 comprises 13 residues. The V end was cut by 4 bases, the J end by 1 base, with 10 bases between. Germline V lookup: CDR1 DFQATT, CDR2 SNEGSKA (reference sequence). CDR3 sequence: CSAISGANTEAFF. The CDR3 DNA follows: TGCAGTGCTATATCCGGAGCGAACACTGAAGCTTTCTTT.

The chain employs TRBV10-1 and TRBJ1-5; D remains ambiguous. CDR1 is WNHNN and CDR2 is SYGVQD in the germline V gene (reference sequence). V shed 10 bases and J shed 3 bases, with 16 bases lying between them. This CDR3 region has 14 residues. CDR3: CATLGGRFNQPQHF. CDR3 DNA sequence: TGCGCCACCCTCGGAGGCCGGTTCAATCAGCCCCAGCATTTT.

This clonotype came up many times. The chain has TRBV5-1 and TRBJ2-3; D not certain. CDR3 length: 16 amino acids. The V gene lost 4 bases and the J gene lost 2 bases, with 17 bases spanning the gap. Germline loops: CDR1 SGHRS, CDR2 YFSETQ. This chain's CDR3 is CASSIPRQPLTDTQYF. CDR3 DNA: TGCGCCAGCAGCATACCCCGACAACCACTCACAGATACGCAGTATTTT. The full variable domain, its missing parts supplied by reference TRBV5-1 and TRBJ2-3, is KAGVTQTPRYLIKTRGQQVTLSCSPISGHRSVSWYQQTPGQGLQFLFEYFSETQRNKGNFPGRFSGRQFSNSRSEMNVSTLELGDSALYLCASSIPRQPLTDTQYFGPGTRLTVL.

The rearrangement links TRBV12-5 to TRBJ1-6; D might be TRBD1 (5 bases). The V gene's germline CDR1 is LGHNT and CDR2 FRNRAP. The CDR3 contains 15 residues. V lost 5 bases to trimming and J lost 10 bases, with 18 bases between them. CDR3 nucleotide sequence: TGTGCTAGTGGTCCCGGGACGACTGAGGGGTCACCCCTCCACTTT. This translates into CASGPGTTEGSPLHF.

The chain couples TRBV19 to TRBJ1-5, with a weak D call TRBD1 (5 bases). CDR3 length: 15 amino acids. Germline assignment: CDR1 LNHDA and CDR2 SQIVND (reference sequence). V lost 1 base and J lost 3, with 10 bases in between. CDR3 amino acids: CASSIVAGNNQPQHF. CDR3 coding DNA: TGTGCCAGTAGTATAGTAGCAGGGAACAATCAGCCCCAGCATTTT.